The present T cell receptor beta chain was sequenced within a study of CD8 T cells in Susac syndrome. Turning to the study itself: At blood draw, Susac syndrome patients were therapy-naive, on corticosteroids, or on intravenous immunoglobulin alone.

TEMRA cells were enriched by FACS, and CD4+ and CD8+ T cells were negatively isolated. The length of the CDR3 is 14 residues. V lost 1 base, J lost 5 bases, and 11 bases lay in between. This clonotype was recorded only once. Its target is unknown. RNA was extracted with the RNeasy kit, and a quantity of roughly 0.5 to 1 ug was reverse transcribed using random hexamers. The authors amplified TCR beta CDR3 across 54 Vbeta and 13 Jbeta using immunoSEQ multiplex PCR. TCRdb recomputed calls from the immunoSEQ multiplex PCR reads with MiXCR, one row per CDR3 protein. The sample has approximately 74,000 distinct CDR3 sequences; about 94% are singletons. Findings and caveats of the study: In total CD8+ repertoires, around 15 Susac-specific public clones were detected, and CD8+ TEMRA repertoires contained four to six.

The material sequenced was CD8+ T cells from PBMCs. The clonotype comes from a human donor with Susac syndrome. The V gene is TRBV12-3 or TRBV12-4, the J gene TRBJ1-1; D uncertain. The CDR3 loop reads CASSLGALGTEAFF. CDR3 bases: TGTGCCAGCAGTTTAGGGGCTCTGGGAACTGAAGCTTTCTTT.